This TCR beta chain was recovered during a study of T cells in localized non-small cell lung cancer. Germline lookup yields CDR1 KGHSH and CDR2 LQKENI. CDR3 length equals 16 residues. Losses at the gene ends were 3 bases for V and 1 base for J; bases not matched to a gene: 6. Study results and caveats: Turning up in adjacent lung were a median 57 of the top 100 tumor clones.

This clone was found a few times. Its target is not known. Repertoires were generated with immunoSEQ multiplex PCR, while TCRdb's copy carries only in-frame clones and drops some. The sample has about 2,800 clones, roughly 30% seen once. The chain joins TRBV18 to TRBJ1-5; 7 bases fit TRBD1. The clonotype originates from a female donor aged 60 or older with stage I squamous cell lung carcinoma. Sequencing used normal lung tissue next to the tumor, obtained before any cancer treatment. CDR3 in amino acids: CASSPTGDSSNQPQHF. CDR3 nucleotide sequence: TGTGCCAGCTCACCGACGGGGGACAGCAGCAATCAGCCCCAGCATTTT.